This entry lists 12 T cell receptor beta chains sequenced from one sample in a study of T cell responses to AZD1222 COVID-19 vaccine. Assay used: immunoSEQ multiplex PCR; TCRdb lists only in-frame clones, some missing. The data hold about 120,000 clones, with about 90% observed a single time. The specimen was peripheral blood, collected on day 0 of AZD1222 vaccination. These receptor sequences come from an adult in good health.

The V call is TRBV5-1, the J call TRBJ2-6, with no clear D. The CDR3 covers 15 residues. In germline, CDR1 is SGHRS, CDR2 YFSETQ. The germline V and J ends were trimmed by 3 bases and 2 bases, with 9 bases remaining between them. CDR3 nucleotide sequence: TGCGCCAGCAGCTCAACAATGGCTGGGGCCAACGTCCTGACTTTC. Translation gives CASSSTMAGANVLTF. Full variable domain (missing parts from reference TRBV5-1 and TRBJ2-6): KAGVTQTPRYLIKTRGQQVTLSCSPISGHRSVSWYQQTPGQGLQFLFEYFSETQRNKGNFPGRFSGRQFSNSRSEMNVSTLELGDSALYLCASSSTMAGANVLTFGAGSRLTVL.

The chain is built from TRBV15 and TRBJ2-7; TRBD2 aligns across 7 bases. The junction had 3 bases not matched to a gene; V was cut back by 1 base and J by 0 bases. CDR3 length: 15 amino acids. Germline CDR1 and CDR2: LNHNV and YYDKDF (reference sequence). The CDR3 DNA sequence: TGTGCCACCAGCAGAGCGGGAGGTGTCTCCTACGAGCAGTACTTC. Amino acid sequence: CATSRAGGVSYEQYF. The full variable domain, with the rest looked up from reference TRBV15 and TRBJ2-7, is DAMVIQNPRYQVTQFGKPVTLSCSQTLNHNVMYWYQQKSSQAPKLLFHYYDKDFNNEADTPDNFQSRRPNTSFCFLDIRSPGLGDTAMYLCATSRAGGVSYEQYFGPGTRLTVT.

The CDR3 sequence: CASNPGSSYEQYF. CDR3 coding DNA: TGTGCCAGCAACCCCGGGAGCTCCTACGAGCAGTACTTC. V is TRBV18 and J is TRBJ2-7; tentatively, D is TRBD2 (6 bases). V lost 8 bases, J lost 0 bases, and 11 bases lay in between. The CDR3 runs 13 residues. The germline V gene has CDR1 KGHSH and CDR2 LQKENI. Drawing the rest from reference TRBV18 and TRBJ2-7, the complete variable domain is NAGVMQNPRHLVRRRGQEARLRCSPMKGHSHVYWYRQLPEEGLKFMVYLQKENIIDESGMPKERFSAEFPKEGPSILRIQQVVRGDSAAYFCASNPGSSYEQYFGPGTRLTVT.

The chain carries TRBV28 and TRBJ1-1; 7 bases map to TRBD1. Germline CDR1 reads MDHEN; CDR2 reads SYDVKM. V lost 6 bases, J lost 8 bases, and 6 bases stayed unmatched. The CDR3 sequence is 12 residues long. This CDR3 reads CASSLQGWEAFF. The CDR3 DNA reads TGTGCCAGCAGCTTACAGGGGTGGGAAGCTTTCTTT. The full variable domain, its missing parts supplied by reference TRBV28 and TRBJ1-1, is DVKVTQSSRYLVKRTGEKVFLECVQDMDHENMFWYRQDPGLGLRLIYFSYDVKMKEKGDIPEGYSVSREKKERFSLILESASTNQTSMYLCASSLQGWEAFFGQGTRLTVV.

This chain uses TRBV5-1 with TRBJ2-5; 10 nucleotides align to TRBD1. This CDR3 has 14 amino acids. The germline V gene has CDR1 SGHRS and CDR2 YFSETQ. Trimming cost V 3 bases and J 3 bases; bases outside gene matches: 2. Written as DNA, the CDR3 is TGCGCCAGCAGCTACGGGACAGGGGAAGAGACCCAGTACTTC. Its protein product is CASSYGTGEETQYF.

J is TRBJ2-1 and V is TRBV5-5; D is unresolved. The CDR3 spans 17 residues. Trimming cost V 0 bases and J 0 bases, with 13 bases left between them. The V gene's germline CDR1 is SGHKS and CDR2 YYEKEE (reference sequence). CDR3 sequence (DNA): TGTGCCAGCAGCTTGGCCCACCTACTGAGCTCCTACAATGAGCAGTTCTTC. Protein product: CASSLAHLLSSYNEQFF.

The V gene is TRBV19, the J gene TRBJ2-3; D is ambiguous. The CDR3 is made up of 15 amino acids. Trimming shortened V by 8 bases and J by 0 bases, and 15 bases separated the two germline ends. Germline V gene sequence: CDR1 LNHDA, CDR2 SQIVND (reference sequence). The CDR3 bases are TGTGCCAGTTGGGATAGCCCCTCTAGCACAGATACGCAGTATTTT. Translated: CASWDSPSSTDTQYF. The whole variable domain, filled in from reference TRBV19 and TRBJ2-3, reads DGGITQSPKYLFRKEGQNVTLSCEQNLNHDAMYWYRQDPGQGLRLIYYSQIVNDFQKGDIAEGYSVSREKKESFPLTVTSAQKNPTAFYLCASWDSPSSTDTQYFGPGTRLTVL.

This chain joins TRBV28 and TRBJ2-4, with D perhaps TRBD2 (5 bases). The CDR3 consists of 16 residues. CDR1 is MDHEN and CDR2 is SYDVKM in the germline V gene. V shed 5 bases and J shed 0 bases, with 14 bases lying between them. The DNA of the CDR3 is TGTGCCAGCAGTCTCTCAGGACTGCTAGCCAAAAACATTCAGTACTTC. Amino acid sequence: CASSLSGLLAKNIQYF.

This clone was seen once. The CDR3 here is CASSLGQEGEKLFF. CDR3 DNA sequence: TGCGCCAGCAGCCTAGGACAGGAGGGGGAAAAACTGTTTTTT. This chain uses TRBV5-1 with TRBJ1-4; TRBD1 matches 7 bases. Per the germline V gene, CDR1 is SGHRS and CDR2 is YFSETQ. The ends lost 4 bases at V and 8 bases at J; junction bases unmatched: 8. The CDR3 length is 14 residues.

This chain connects TRBV18 to TRBJ1-3; D remains ambiguous. The CDR3 is 16 amino acids. The germline V gene has CDR1 KGHSH and CDR2 LQKENI. Trimming removed 4 bases from V and 3 bases from J, with 16 bases in between. DNA of the CDR3: TGTGCCAGCTCACTCTTCAGCCTTCTAGGTGGAAACACCATATATTTT. It specifies CASSLFSLLGGNTIYF.

The V call is TRBV5-1, the J call TRBJ1-5, with a weak D call TRBD1 (5 bases). The V end was cut by 4 bases, the J end by 11 bases, with 22 bases between. The CDR3 is 15 amino acids. CDR1 is SGHRS and CDR2 is YFSETQ in the germline V gene. CDR3 DNA sequence: TGCGCCAGCAGCCCCGCCCCAGGGCCACAATGGGCCCAGCATTTT. Translated: CASSPAPGPQWAQHF.

This rearrangement joins TRBV7-2 to TRBJ1-4, with 7 bases lining up with TRBD1. In germline, CDR1 is SGHTA, CDR2 FQGNSA. The CDR3 has 14 amino acids. The ends lost 5 bases at V and 7 bases at J; junction bases unmatched: 7. CDR3 bases: TGTGCCAGCAGCCGGGGACAGAGGTCTGAAAAACTGTTTTTT. Translating it yields CASSRGQRSEKLFF.